A selection of T cell receptor beta chains follows, all from one sample in a study of OX40 agonist ivuxolimab in advanced cancers. Sequencing was performed with immunoSEQ multiplex PCR; in TCRdb, only in-frame clones are kept and a portion is missing. The table includes about 59,000 clones, over 75% detected once. The source material was CD4+ or CD8+ T cells sorted from blood, sampled in a trial of the OX40 agonist ivuxolimab. Every receptor here comes from an adult with an advanced solid tumor such as melanoma, head and neck, liver or kidney cancer. Each CDR3 is given with its conserved first and last residue. The D gene is left open where the match is weak. Clone sizes are given selectively: once, few, many, or a class where the clone is expanded.

V gene,clone size,J gene,D gene,CDR3 DNA,CDR3 protein
TRBV5-4,-,TRBJ1-1,TRBD1,TGTGCCAGCAGCTTGGGGGGGGGACAGATGAACACTGAAGCTTTCTTT,CASSLGGGQMNTEAFF
TRBV30,-,TRBJ1-3,-,TGTGCCTGCCCTTCGGGACAAGGAAACACCATATATTTT,CACPSGQGNTIYF
TRBV9,-,TRBJ2-3,-,TGTGCCAGCAGCGTAGCGAAAGCAACAGATACGCAGTATTTT,CASSVAKATDTQYF
TRBV7-2,-,TRBJ2-5,TRBD1,TGTGCCAGCAGCCGAACAGGGGGAGAGACCCAGTACTTC,CASSRTGGETQYF
TRBV4-2,-,TRBJ2-7,TRBD1,TGTGCCAGCAGCCAAAAGGACGGGACAGACTACGAGCAGTACTTC,CASSQKDGTDYEQYF
TRBV6-6,-,TRBJ2-3,TRBD2,TGTGCCAGCTCCTTCAGCCTAGCGGGAAACACAGATACGCAGTATTTT,CASSFSLAGNTDTQYF
TRBV7-2,-,TRBJ2-2,TRBD1,TGTGCCAGCGCAGCCGTTGGGATGGGACAGGAAAACACCGGGGAGCTGTTTTTT,CASAAVGMGQENTGELFF
TRBV5-8,-,TRBJ2-1,-,TGTGCCAGCAGCTGGGGGGGACAGCCTTACAATGAGCAGTTCTTC,CASSWGGQPYNEQFF
TRBV5-1,-,TRBJ2-1,TRBD2,TGCGCCAGCAGGGAGGGACTAGCGGGGTGGAATGAGCAGTTCTTC,CASREGLAGWNEQFF
TRBV6-1,-,TRBJ1-3,-,TGTGCCAGTTCAAGACAGGCTGGAAACACCATATATTTT,CASSRQAGNTIYF
TRBV18,-,TRBJ1-5,TRBD1,TGTGCCAGCTCACTGGGACAGGCCCGCAGTTGGCCCCAGCATTTT,CASSLGQARSWPQHF
TRBV28,-,TRBJ1-3,-,TGTGCCAGGACGGGGGCTGGAAACACCATATATTTT,CARTGAGNTIYF
TRBV7-9,-,TRBJ2-3,-,TGTGCCAGCAGCCCGGGATTTACTGGCACAGATACGCAGTATTTT,CASSPGFTGTDTQYF
TRBV5-1,-,TRBJ1-1,TRBD1,TGCGCCAGCAGCCTGGCGCTCGGGACAGGCACTGAAGCTTTCTTT,CASSLALGTGTEAFF
TRBV5-8,-,TRBJ2-4,-,TGTGCCAGCAGCTCGTCCGGGGAAAGAAAAGCCAAAAACATTCAGTACTTC,CASSSSGERKAKNIQYF
TRBV2,few,TRBJ2-3,-,TGTGCCAGCGGGGCGGGGTACACAGATACGCAGTATTTT,CASGAGYTDTQYF
TRBV7-3,-,TRBJ2-1,-,TGTGCCAGCAGCTTAGAATTCAGCTCCTACAATGAGCAGTTCTTC,CASSLEFSSYNEQFF
TRBV19,-,TRBJ2-7,-,TGTGCCAGTAGCTATCAGGGTGTCGACGAGCAGTACTTC,CASSYQGVDEQYF
TRBV7-6,-,TRBJ2-5,-,TGTGCCAGCAGTAGACTAGGGGGCGAGACCCAGTACTTC,CASSRLGGETQYF
TRBV2,-,TRBJ2-7,TRBD1,TGTGCCAGCCACCTCGGGACAGCCTCCTACGAGCAGTACTTC,CASHLGTASYEQYF
TRBV11-3,once,TRBJ2-1,-,TGTGCCAGCAGTCCTACTTCGAACAATGAGCAGTTCTTC,CASSPTSNNEQFF
TRBV5-4,once,TRBJ1-2,-,TGTGCCAGCAGCCTGGGGGGCTATGGCTACACCTTC,CASSLGGYGYTF
TRBV18,once,TRBJ2-1,-,TGTGCCAGCTCACCTGTCGCCGGATCTAGCTCCTACAATGAGCAGTTCTTC,CASSPVAGSSSYNEQFF
TRBV28,-,TRBJ2-1,TRBD2,TGTGCCAGCAGGACCTCGACTAGGGAGGGCAATGAGCAGTTCTTC,CASRTSTREGNEQFF